This TCR beta chain was profiled in a study of PD-1 blockade in classical Hodgkin lymphoma. Looking at the study overall: Administration of nivolumab to patients was at 3 mg/kg intravenously every 2 weeks. Findings and limits, study-wide: A significant rise in TCR diversity was seen by C4D1 for CD4+ cells but not for CD8+ cells. Undefined causes, possibly disease activity or prior therapy, underlie the repertoire differences.

Germline trimming cut 6 bases from V and 5 bases from J; bases unmatched to any gene: 9. Per germline, CDR1 SGHRS and CDR2 YFSETQ. The CDR3 is made up of 15 amino acids. The protocol was immunoSEQ multiplex PCR, while the TCRdb copy is restricted to in-frame clones and leaves out a portion. There are roughly 150,000 clones in the sample; around 73% occur only once, and roughly a tenth lies in the top ten. Brentuximab vedotin exposure varied, and every patient relapsed after autologous stem cell transplantation. This clone was counted only a few times. Its matching antigen is unknown. The sample consisted of peripheral blood mononuclear cells (PBMCs), taken before the second cycle of nivolumab. The V gene is TRBV5-1, the J gene TRBJ2-1; 9 bases match TRBD1. This TCR was sampled from a human donor with classical Hodgkin lymphoma. DNA for the CDR3: TGCGCCAGCACCATCCTCGGGACAGGGAACAATGAGCAGTTCTTC. Translating gives CASTILGTGNNEQFF.